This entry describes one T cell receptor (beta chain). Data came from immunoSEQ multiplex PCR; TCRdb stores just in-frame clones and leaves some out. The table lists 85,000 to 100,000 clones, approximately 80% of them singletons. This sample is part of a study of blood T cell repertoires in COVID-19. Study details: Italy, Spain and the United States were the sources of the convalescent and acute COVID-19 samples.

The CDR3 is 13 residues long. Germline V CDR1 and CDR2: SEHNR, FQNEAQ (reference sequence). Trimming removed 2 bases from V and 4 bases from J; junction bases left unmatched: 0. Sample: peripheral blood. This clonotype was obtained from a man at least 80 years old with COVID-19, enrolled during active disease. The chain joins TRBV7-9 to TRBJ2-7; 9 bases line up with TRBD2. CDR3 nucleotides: TGTGCCAGCAGCTTACTAGCGGGATACGAGCAGTACTTC. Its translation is CASSLLAGYEQYF.